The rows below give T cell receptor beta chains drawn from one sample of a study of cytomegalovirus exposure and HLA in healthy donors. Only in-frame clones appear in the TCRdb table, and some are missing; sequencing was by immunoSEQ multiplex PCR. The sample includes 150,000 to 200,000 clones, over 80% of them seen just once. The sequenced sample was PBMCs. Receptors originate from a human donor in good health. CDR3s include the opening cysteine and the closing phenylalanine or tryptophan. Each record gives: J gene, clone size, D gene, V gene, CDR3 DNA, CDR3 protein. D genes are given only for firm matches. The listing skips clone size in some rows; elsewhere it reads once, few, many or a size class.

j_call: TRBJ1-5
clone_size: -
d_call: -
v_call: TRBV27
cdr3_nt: TGTGCCAGCAGTTTATATTGGCCGAATCAGCCCCAGCATTTT
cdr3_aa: CASSLYWPNQPQHF

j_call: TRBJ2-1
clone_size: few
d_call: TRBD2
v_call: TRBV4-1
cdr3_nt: TGCGCCAGCAGCCATAGTGCGGGGGGCTTGAATGAGCAGTTCTTC
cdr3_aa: CASSHSAGGLNEQFF

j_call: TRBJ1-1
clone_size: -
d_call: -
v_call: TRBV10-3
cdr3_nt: TGTGCCATCAGTGAGTCGAGAGTTGAAGCTTTCTTT
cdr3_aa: CAISESRVEAFF

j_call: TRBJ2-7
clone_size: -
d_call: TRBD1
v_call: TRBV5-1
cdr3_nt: TGCGCCAGCAGCCTTTTCGGGACAGGCGTCATAAACGAGCAGTACTTC
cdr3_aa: CASSLFGTGVINEQYF

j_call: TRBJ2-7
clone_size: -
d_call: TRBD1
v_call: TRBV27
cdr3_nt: TGTGCCAGCAGAGCTCGGGACAGCTCCTACGAGCAGTACTTC
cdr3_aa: CASRARDSSYEQYF

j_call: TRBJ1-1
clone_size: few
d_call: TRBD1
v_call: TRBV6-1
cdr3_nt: TGTGCCAGCAGGACGGGACAGCCAAACACTGAAGCTTTCTTT
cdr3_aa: CASRTGQPNTEAFF

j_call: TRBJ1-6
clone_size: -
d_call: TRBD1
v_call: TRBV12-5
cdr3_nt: TGTGCTAGTGGTTTTCTAGTTGGGACAGTCATTTCACCCCTCCACTTT
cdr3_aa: CASGFLVGTVISPLHF

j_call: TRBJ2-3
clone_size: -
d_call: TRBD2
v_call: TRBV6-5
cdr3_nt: TGTGCCAGCAGTTATCTAGCGGGGGCTAGCACAGATACGCAGTATTTT
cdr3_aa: CASSYLAGASTDTQYF

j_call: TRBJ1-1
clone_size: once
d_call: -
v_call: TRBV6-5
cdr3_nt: TGTGCCAGCAGTTTGGCGGGGAACACTGAAGCTTTCTTT
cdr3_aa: CASSLAGNTEAFF

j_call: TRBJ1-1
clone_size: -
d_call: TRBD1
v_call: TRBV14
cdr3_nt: TGTGCCAGCAGTCGGCGCGGACAGGGGTTTGTTGAAGCTTTCTTT
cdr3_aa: CASSRRGQGFVEAFF

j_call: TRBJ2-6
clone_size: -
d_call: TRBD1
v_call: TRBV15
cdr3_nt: TGTGCCACCAGCAGGACAGGGGTGACTGGGGCCAACGTCCTGACTTTC
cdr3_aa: CATSRTGVTGANVLTF

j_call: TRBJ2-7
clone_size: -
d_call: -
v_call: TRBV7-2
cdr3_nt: TGTGCCAGCAGCTCTCCGGCGGGCGCCTACGAGCAGTACTTC
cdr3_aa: CASSSPAGAYEQYF

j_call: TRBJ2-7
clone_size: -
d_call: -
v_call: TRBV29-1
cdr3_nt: TGCAGCGTTGAAGGAGGCGACGAGCAGTACTTC
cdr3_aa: CSVEGGDEQYF

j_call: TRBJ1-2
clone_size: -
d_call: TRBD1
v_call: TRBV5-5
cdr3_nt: TGTGCCAGCAGCTTGGGGCAGGGGGTCCATGGCTACACCTTC
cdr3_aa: CASSLGQGVHGYTF

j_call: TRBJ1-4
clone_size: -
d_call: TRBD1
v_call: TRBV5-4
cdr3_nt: TGTGCCAGCAGCTTCTCACAGGGGGTTAATGAAAAACTGTTTTTT
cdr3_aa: CASSFSQGVNEKLFF

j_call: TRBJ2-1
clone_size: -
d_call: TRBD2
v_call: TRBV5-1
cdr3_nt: TGCGCCAGCAGCTTGGATTCAGCGGGGGGTCGGGAGCAGTTCTTC
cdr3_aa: CASSLDSAGGREQFF

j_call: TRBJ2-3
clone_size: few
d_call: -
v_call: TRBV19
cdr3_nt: TGTGCCAGTAGTATTTCGGGGAGCACAGATACGCAGTATTTT
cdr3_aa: CASSISGSTDTQYF

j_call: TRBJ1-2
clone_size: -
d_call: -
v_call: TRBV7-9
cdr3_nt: TGTGCCGGTTATACAGACCGAAACTATGGCTACACCTTC
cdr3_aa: CAGYTDRNYGYTF

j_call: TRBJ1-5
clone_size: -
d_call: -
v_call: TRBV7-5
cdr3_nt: TGTGCCAGAAGCTTAGCGATCCGACAGGGCAATCAGCCCCAGCATTTT
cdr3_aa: CARSLAIRQGNQPQHF

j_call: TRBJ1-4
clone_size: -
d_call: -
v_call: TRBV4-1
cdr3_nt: TGCGCCAGCAGCCAAGGTCGGGGGGTTAATGAAAAACTGTTTTTT
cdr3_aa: CASSQGRGVNEKLFF

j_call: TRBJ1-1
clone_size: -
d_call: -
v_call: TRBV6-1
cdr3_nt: TGTGCCAGCATCTACAGGGATTACACTGAAGCTTTCTTT
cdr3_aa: CASIYRDYTEAFF

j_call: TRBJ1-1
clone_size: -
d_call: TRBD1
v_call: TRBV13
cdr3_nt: TGTGCCAGCAGCGTAACAGGGGGAATGAACACTGAAGCTTTCTTT
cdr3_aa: CASSVTGGMNTEAFF

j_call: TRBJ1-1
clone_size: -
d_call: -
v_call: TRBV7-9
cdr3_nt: TGTGCCAGCAGCCGCAGGGGAGTGTGCTGTCGCGTAGCTTTCTTT
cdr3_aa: CASSRRGVCCRVAFF

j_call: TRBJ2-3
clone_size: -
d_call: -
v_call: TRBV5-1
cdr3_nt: TGCGCCAGCAGCTTGGAGGGGCTGTATACGCAGTATTTT
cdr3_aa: CASSLEGLYTQYF

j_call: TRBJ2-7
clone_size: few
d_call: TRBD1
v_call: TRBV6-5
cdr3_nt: TGTGCCAGCAGTTACAGGGACAGAGGGGCCTACGAGCAGTACTTC
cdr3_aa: CASSYRDRGAYEQYF

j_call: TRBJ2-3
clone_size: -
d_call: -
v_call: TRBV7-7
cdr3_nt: TGTGCCAGCAGCGCGGGACAGCGCACAGATACGCAGTATTTT
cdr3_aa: CASSAGQRTDTQYF

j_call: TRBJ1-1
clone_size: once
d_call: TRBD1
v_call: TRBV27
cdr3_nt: TGTGCCAGCAGTTTATCGGGGACAGGAGGTGAAGCTTTCTTT
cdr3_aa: CASSLSGTGGEAFF

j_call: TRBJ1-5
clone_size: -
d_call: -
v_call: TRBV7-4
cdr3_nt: TGTGCCAGCAGCCCCAGGGAGGCCAGGGTGGGCAATCAGCCCCAGCATTTT
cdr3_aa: CASSPREARVGNQPQHF

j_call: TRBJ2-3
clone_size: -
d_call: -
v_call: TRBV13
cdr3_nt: TGTGCCAGCAGCCTATCTAGCACAGATACGCAGTATTTT
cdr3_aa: CASSLSSTDTQYF

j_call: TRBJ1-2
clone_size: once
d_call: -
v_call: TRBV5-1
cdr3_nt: TGCGCCAGCAGCCCGGTGGGCAGGTCTTATGACGGCTACACCTTC
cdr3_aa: CASSPVGRSYDGYTF

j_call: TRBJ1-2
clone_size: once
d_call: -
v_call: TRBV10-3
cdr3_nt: TGTGCCATCAGTGAGTCGAGTACCAGGGTGGCTGGCTACACCTTC
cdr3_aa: CAISESSTRVAGYTF

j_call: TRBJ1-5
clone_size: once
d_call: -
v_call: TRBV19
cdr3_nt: TGTGCCAGTAGTATTCTAGCGGGCAATCAGCCCCAGCATTTT
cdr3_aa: CASSILAGNQPQHF